Below, 24 T cell receptor beta chains from the same sample are listed, as sequenced in a study of T cells in localized non-small cell lung cancer. Generated by immunoSEQ multiplex PCR, the TCRdb table keeps only in-frame clones and is missing some. The sample lists more than 35,000 clones; 85% to 95% were seen once. The sample was peripheral blood, taken before any cancer treatment. These receptors were taken from a female donor of 60 years or more with stage I lung adenocarcinoma.

The chain is built from TRBV6-1 and TRBJ2-5, with D tentatively TRBD2 (6 bases). V was trimmed by 1 base and J by 7 bases, leaving 34 bases between them. This CDR3 has 21 amino acids. Per germline, CDR1 MNHNS and CDR2 SASEGT. The CDR3 region has the DNA TGTGCCAGCAGTGAAGATGGGCCACCGCAAGAAGGGCGAGGCCGGCGGGGGACCCAGTACTTC. It is translated as CASSEDGPPQEGRGRRGTQYF.

The V and J genes are TRBV2 and TRBJ2-4; no firm D call. Germline V gives CDR1 SNHLY, CDR2 FYNNEI. This CDR3 region has 11 residues. V lost 1 base to trimming and J lost 8 bases, with 3 bases between them. Here the CDR3 reads CASSEVYIQYF. CDR3 bases: TGTGCCAGCAGTGAAGTATACATTCAGTACTTC.

The chain links TRBV19 to TRBJ2-7; perhaps D is TRBD1 or TRBD2 (5 bases each). The CDR3 loop spans 14 amino acids. The V gene lost 0 bases and the J gene lost 3 bases, with 9 bases spanning the gap. Per the germline V gene, CDR1 is LNHDA and CDR2 is SQIVND (reference sequence). The CDR3 sequence: CASSIDRGNYEQYF. CDR3 bases: TGTGCCAGTAGTATAGACCGGGGCAACTACGAGCAGTACTTC.

The rearrangement uses TRBV9 and TRBJ1-1; D remains ambiguous. CDR1 is SGDLS, CDR2 YYNGEE, per germline. The CDR3 is 12 residues long. V lost 3 bases, J lost 0 bases, and 3 bases lay in between. The chain's CDR3 is CASSGVNTEAFF. Written as DNA, the CDR3 is TGTGCCAGCAGCGGCGTGAACACTGAAGCTTTCTTT. Based on the CDR3 plus reference TRBV9 and TRBJ1-1, the full variable domain is DSGVTQTPKHLITATGQRVTLRCSPRSGDLSVYWYQQSLDQGLQFLIQYYNGEERAKGNILERFSAQQFPDLHSELNLSSLELGDSALYFCASSGVNTEAFFGQGTRLTVV.

This sequence joins TRBV19 and TRBJ2-2; perhaps D is TRBD1 or TRBD2 (5 bases each). CDR1 is LNHDA and CDR2 is SQIVND in the germline V gene (reference sequence). The CDR3 runs to 17 residues. The germline V and J ends were trimmed by 3 bases and 1 base, with 15 bases remaining between them. This chain's CDR3 is CASSISDRLKNTGELFF. CDR3 coding DNA: TGTGCCAGTAGTATTTCTGACAGACTAAAGAACACCGGGGAGCTGTTTTTT.

The chain recombines TRBV27 with TRBJ1-2, with D uncertain. This CDR3 has 14 amino acids. V was shortened by 5 bases and J by 5 bases, with 15 bases between the two germline ends. In germline, CDR1 is MNHEY, CDR2 SMNVEV (reference sequence). For the CDR3, the DNA is TGTGCCAGCAGTGGCCCCCGACCCCCTTATGGCTACACCTTC. This gives the protein CASSGPRPPYGYTF.

This clone appeared a single time. The V call is TRBV5-1, the J call TRBJ2-2, with TRBD2 matching 10 bases. The CDR3 totals 15 residues. V was clipped by 0 bases and J by 10 bases; unmatched bases: 6. Per the germline V gene, CDR1 is SGHRS and CDR2 is YFSETQ. The CDR3 nucleotides are TGCGCCAGCAGCTTGGAAGCGGGGGGGCATAAGGAGCTGTTTTTT. Encoded protein: CASSLEAGGHKELFF.

This clone was seen once. The CDR3 sequence: CASSPPTGTDTQYF. The CDR3 DNA reads TGTGCCAGCTCACCACCGACGGGCACAGATACGCAGTATTTT. This chain connects TRBV18 to TRBJ2-3, with D unresolved. V lost 0 bases and J lost 1, with 5 bases in between. The CDR3 spans 14 residues. Germline loops: CDR1 KGHSH, CDR2 LQKENI.

This clone was observed a single time. The genes are TRBV5-4 and TRBJ2-3; D unclear. CDR1 is SGHNT and CDR2 is YYREEE in the germline V gene (reference sequence). This CDR3 spans 15 amino acids. Trimming removed 0 bases at V and 2 bases at J, with 10 bases between. CDR3 bases: TGTGCCAGCAGCTTGGCAGCTTCTGACACAGATACGCAGTATTTT. Translated: CASSLAASDTDTQYF.

The chain is built from TRBV5-6 and TRBJ2-5, with 9 bases that match TRBD1. Per the germline V gene, CDR1 is SGHDT and CDR2 is YYEEEE. The CDR3 has 16 residues. V lost 5 bases to trimming and J lost 5 bases; unmatched junction nucleotides: 13. This CDR3 is CASSLLRDRVRETQYF. The DNA of the CDR3 is TGTGCCAGCAGTTTACTCCGGGACAGGGTTAGGGAGACCCAGTACTTC. Combining the CDR3 with reference TRBV5-6 and TRBJ2-5 gives the whole variable domain DAGVTQSPTHLIKTRGQQVTLRCSPKSGHDTVSWYQQALGQGPQFIFQYYEEEERQRGNFPDRFSGHQFPNYSSELNVNALLLGDSALYLCASSLLRDRVRETQYFGPGTRLLVL.

The V gene is TRBV6-5, the J gene TRBJ1-2, with TRBD1 identical over 10 bases. The germline V gene has CDR1 MNHEY and CDR2 SVGAGI. The CDR3 has 14 residues. V was pared by 5 bases and J by 5 bases, with 5 bases of the junction left unmatched. The CDR3 is CASSTPGQGYGYTF. In DNA, the CDR3 is TGTGCCAGCAGTACACCGGGACAGGGGTATGGCTACACCTTC.

This clone was detected only once. The chain joins TRBV6-1 to TRBJ2-3; D uncertain. The CDR3 runs to 13 residues. V dropped 1 base and J dropped 3 bases, with 5 bases sitting between them. Germline lookup yields CDR1 MNHNS and CDR2 SASEGT. CDR3 sequence reads: CASSEGLTDTQYF. Written as DNA, the CDR3 is TGTGCCAGCAGTGAAGGTTTGACAGATACGCAGTATTTT.

The chain carries TRBV2 and TRBJ2-3, with 14 positions matching TRBD2. The V segment lost 5 bases and the J segment 3 bases; nucleotides outside the gene matches: 7. Germline-derived CDR1 and CDR2 are SNHLY and FYNNEI. The CDR3 is 17 residues long. CDR3 coding DNA: TGTGCCAGCAGTTTTGGACTAGCGGGGGGAACGACAGATACGCAGTATTTT. This encodes CASSFGLAGGTTDTQYF.

V and J are TRBV29-1 and TRBJ1-1; 8 bases agree with TRBD1. Unmatched junction bases numbered 4, after V lost 7 bases and J lost 6 bases. CDR3 length: 11 amino acids. Germline V lookup: CDR1 SQVTM, CDR2 ANQGSEA. The CDR3 protein is CSGQGAAEAFF. The CDR3 bases are TGCAGCGGGCAGGGGGCGGCTGAAGCTTTCTTT.

DNA of the CDR3: TGTGCCAGCAGCGTAGATTCAGGGCAAACTCAGCCCCAGCATTTT. It yields the protein CASSVDSGQTQPQHF. The chain combines TRBV9 with TRBJ1-5, with a possible D match to TRBD1 (5 bases). CDR1 SGDLS and CDR2 YYNGEE come from the germline V gene. Between the trimmed V and J ends, which lost 0 bases and 6 bases, there was a span of 13 bases. The CDR3 consists of 15 residues.

The chain couples TRBV6-5 to TRBJ2-1; possibly TRBD2 for D (6 bases). The CDR3 covers 12 residues. CDR1 is MNHEY, CDR2 SVGAGI, per germline. With 6 bases removed from V and 4 bases from J, the gap between germline ends came to 7 bases. CDR3 sequence reads: CASRAGYNEQFF. The CDR3 bases are TGTGCCAGCAGGGCGGGGTACAATGAGCAGTTCTTC.

This chain connects TRBV4-1 to TRBJ1-1; D gene unclear. The CDR3 is 14 amino acids. In germline, CDR1 is MGHRA, CDR2 YSYEKL. The germline V and J ends were trimmed by 1 base and 2 bases, with 8 bases remaining between them. The CDR3 reads CASSQGLLNTEAFF. The CDR3, as DNA: TGCGCCAGCAGCCAAGGGCTCCTAAACACTGAAGCTTTCTTT.

The chain employs TRBV7-2 and TRBJ1-3, with a weak D call TRBD1 (6 bases). The CDR3 loop spans 16 amino acids. The V and J ends lost 5 bases and 0 bases respectively, with 14 bases between them. The germline V gene has CDR1 SGHTA and CDR2 FQGNSA. CDR3 in DNA: TGTGCCAGCAGCGCGGGACATTTGAGCTCTGGAAACACCATATATTTT. Translating it yields CASSAGHLSSGNTIYF.

The gene calls are TRBV7-9 and TRBJ2-7, with TRBD1 identical over 7 bases. This CDR3 has 13 residues. Germline-derived CDR1 and CDR2 are SEHNR and FQNEAQ (reference sequence). With V trimmed by 0 bases and J by 7 bases, 3 bases remained unmatched. The CDR3 DNA reads TGTGCCAGCAGCTTAGCGGACAGGTGGGAGCAGTACTTC. It yields the protein CASSLADRWEQYF.

The chain is built from TRBV7-8 and TRBJ2-4; 7 bases line up with TRBD1. Trimming at V came to 7 bases and at J to 6 bases, leaving 9 bases not matched to a gene. The CDR3 is 14 amino acids. Germline V lookup: CDR1 SGHVS, CDR2 FQNEAQ. CDR3 sequence (DNA): TGTGCCAGCACCATAGACAGGGTTGGAAACATTCAGTACTTC. This encodes CASTIDRVGNIQYF. Full variable domain (remainder filled in from reference TRBV7-8 and TRBJ2-4): GAGVSQSPRYKVAKRGQDVALRCDPISGHVSLFWYQQALGQGPEFLTYFQNEAQLDKSGLPSDRFFAERPEGSVSTLKIQRTQQEDSAVYLCASTIDRVGNIQYFGAGTRLSVL.

The V gene is TRBV28, the J gene TRBJ1-1; D not certain. With 4 bases removed from V and 4 bases from J, the gap between germline ends came to 16 bases. The length of the CDR3 is 15 residues. Germline CDR1 reads MDHEN; CDR2 reads SYDVKM. CDR3 sequence: CASSWKGKGLTEAFF. The DNA for the CDR3 is TGTGCCAGCAGTTGGAAAGGGAAAGGACTCACTGAAGCTTTCTTT.

The CDR3 reads CASSIQGLSNEKLFF. CDR3 nucleotide sequence: TGTGCCAGTAGTATTCAGGGGTTGAGTAATGAAAAACTGTTTTTT. V is TRBV19 and J is TRBJ1-4; maybe TRBD1 (6 bases). In germline, CDR1 is LNHDA, CDR2 SQIVND (reference sequence). There are 15 residues in the CDR3. Trimming took 3 bases from V and 4 from J, leaving 12 bases between them.

The chain joins TRBV18 to TRBJ2-5, with TRBD1 matching 8 bases. Germline trimming cut 4 bases from V and 2 bases from J; bases unmatched to any gene: 3. The CDR3 length is 14 residues. Germline values: CDR1 KGHSH, CDR2 LQKENI. This chain's CDR3 is CASSRNRGQETQYF. CDR3 bases: TGTGCCAGCTCACGTAACAGGGGGCAAGAGACCCAGTACTTC.

The chain is built from TRBV29-1 and TRBJ1-4; D not resolved. The V gene's germline CDR1 is SQVTM and CDR2 ANQGSEA. The CDR3 extends over 13 amino acids. The V end lost 7 bases, the J end lost 10 bases, and 19 bases lay between the germline ends. The CDR3 reads CSALETAGSKLFF. The CDR3 nucleotides are TGCAGCGCCCTCGAAACCGCCGGGTCAAAACTGTTTTTT.